These 17 T cell receptor beta chains came from one sample sequenced in a study of a mutant IDH1 vaccine in newly diagnosed glioma. Their cognate antigens are unknown. Time point noted: week 47, end of study. One vaccine dose held 300 ug of mutant IDH1 20-mer peptide and came with topical imiquimod. Measured with immunoSEQ multiplex PCR; TCRdb has only the in-frame clones, and not every one. The top ten hold around 4.6% of the sample, which has some 57,000 clones, approximately 80% seen once. This specimen consisted of PBMCs, obtained from a glioma patient whose treatment included an IDH1 peptide vaccine. These receptors originate from a woman aged 40-49 years with glioma. Some clones in this sample may be carry-over from other donors' samples.

J is TRBJ1-1 and V is TRBV6-1; no definite D call. The length of the CDR3 is 14 residues. Trimming removed 2 bases at V and 7 bases at J, with 14 bases between. Germline V gene data show CDR1 as MNHNS and CDR2 as SASEGT. DNA for the CDR3: TGTGCCAGCAGTGAACAGCCTGCGGGTGGTGAAGCTTTCTTT. Protein sequence: CASSEQPAGGEAFF.

This clone was counted only a few times. V is TRBV10-3 and J is TRBJ2-7; 7 nucleotides agree with TRBD1. The germline gives CDR1 ENHRY, CDR2 SYGVKD. J lost 2 bases, V lost 5 bases, and 9 bases had no gene match. CDR3 size: 15 residues. The CDR3, as DNA: TGTGCCATCAGTAGCATTAGGGACAGAACCTACGAGCAGTACTTC. Its protein is CAISSIRDRTYEQYF.

The rearrangement uses TRBV5-4 and TRBJ2-7, with a possible D match to TRBD1 (5 bases). This CDR3 has 14 amino acids. Germline-derived CDR1 and CDR2 are SGHNT and YYREEE (reference sequence). The germline V and J ends were trimmed by 0 bases and 0 bases, with 7 bases remaining between them. The CDR3, as DNA: TGTGCCAGCAGCTTGGACAGGAGCTCCTACGAGCAGTACTTC. It codes for CASSLDRSSYEQYF. Full variable domain (rest looked up from reference TRBV5-4 and TRBJ2-7): ETGVTQSPTHLIKTRGQQVTLRCSSQSGHNTVSWYQQALGQGPQFIFQYYREEENGRGNFPPRFSGLQFPNYSSELNVNALELDDSALYLCASSLDRSSYEQYFGPGTRLTVT.

The chain is built from TRBV4-1 and TRBJ2-1; tentatively, D is TRBD1 or TRBD2 (6 bases each). Germline V gene sequence: CDR1 MGHRA, CDR2 YSYEKL. CDR3 length equals 11 residues. V was cut by 1 base and J by 15 bases, with 10 bases left in between. The CDR3 loop is CASSQGGGLFF. CDR3 DNA sequence: TGCGCCAGCAGCCAAGGAGGGGGGCTGTTCTTC.

This clone is a singleton in its sample. The CDR3 here is CASSWGIAPTNNEQFF. CDR3 nucleotide sequence: TGCGCCAGCAGCTGGGGAATAGCACCGACCAACAATGAGCAGTTCTTC. The J gene is TRBJ2-1, the V gene TRBV5-1; D call uncertain. Germline V CDR1 and CDR2: SGHRS, YFSETQ. CDR3 size: 16 residues. V gave up 3 bases and J gave up 5 bases, with 18 bases separating them.

V usage is TRBV5-5 and J usage is TRBJ1-5; 7 bases agree with TRBD1. The CDR3 runs 15 residues. The junction had 3 bases not matched to a gene; V was cut back by 1 base and J by 2 bases. Germline V gives CDR1 SGHKS, CDR2 YYEKEE (reference sequence). Written as DNA, the CDR3 is TGTGCCAGCAGCTTGACAGGGGCGGGCAATCAGCCCCAGCATTTT. Protein: CASSLTGAGNQPQHF. The variable domain in full, completed from reference TRBV5-5 and TRBJ1-5, reads DAGVTQSPTHLIKTRGQQVTLRCSPISGHKSVSWYQQVLGQGPQFIFQYYEKEERGRGNFPDRFSARQFPNYSSELNVNALLLGDSALYLCASSLTGAGNQPQHFGDGTRLSIL.

The J gene is TRBJ2-1, the V gene TRBV5-1; TRBD2 might be the D (6 bases). The germline V and J ends were trimmed by 3 bases and 9 bases, with 16 bases remaining between them. The V gene's germline CDR1 is SGHRS and CDR2 YFSETQ. The CDR3 is made up of 14 amino acids. The CDR3 DNA reads as TGCGCCAGCAGCTGGGGACTGGCTAGGAGTGAGCAGTTCTTC. As protein: CASSWGLARSEQFF.

This clone was observed a single time. The chain carries TRBV2 and TRBJ2-7; the D is unclear. The germline CDR1 and CDR2 sequences are SNHLY and FYNNEI. V was clipped by 1 base and J by 1 base, with 14 bases between them. This CDR3 is built from 16 residues. Written as DNA, the CDR3 is TGTGCCAGCAGTGAAGTCGGCACGAATCTTTCCTACGAGCAGTACTTC. Its protein product is CASSEVGTNLSYEQYF.

This clone was counted once. This rearrangement joins TRBV19 to TRBJ2-7, with TRBD1 as a possible D gene (5 bases). The CDR3 spans 14 residues. Trimming stripped 5 bases from V and 3 bases from J, with 14 bases between. CDR1 is LNHDA, CDR2 SQIVND, per germline (reference sequence). The CDR3 DNA sequence: TGTGCCAGTAGTCCTCCGACAGCTGTCTACGAGCAGTACTTC. Translating it yields CASSPPTAVYEQYF.

In its sample, this clone was seen a few times. This chain's CDR3 is CASSPTEEKLFF. Written as DNA, the CDR3 is TGTGCCAGCTCACCAACAGAGGAAAAACTGTTTTTT. This chain uses TRBV18 with TRBJ1-4; D call uncertain. Trimming left V 2 bases short and J 8 bases short, with 6 bases between. Germline V gene sequence: CDR1 KGHSH, CDR2 LQKENI. The CDR3 contains 12 residues. The full variable domain, in which reference TRBV18 and TRBJ1-4 provide the parts outside the CDR3, is NAGVMQNPRHLVRRRGQEARLRCSPMKGHSHVYWYRQLPEEGLKFMVYLQKENIIDESGMPKERFSAEFPKEGPSILRIQQVVRGDSAAYFCASSPTEEKLFFGSGTQLSVL.

The table lists this clone with a count of one. The chain combines TRBV6-1 with TRBJ1-2; D remains ambiguous. V lost 6 bases, J lost 4 bases, and 9 bases lay in between. The germline V gene encodes CDR1 MNHNS and CDR2 SASEGT. The CDR3 runs to 12 residues. CDR3 coding DNA: TGTGCCAGCAGGCCCCCAGGCTATGGCTACACCTTC. The encoded protein is CASRPPGYGYTF.

The chain is built from TRBV6-1 and TRBJ1-5; D is ambiguous. Trimming pared 2 bases from V and 10 bases from J, leaving 9 bases between. The CDR3 is 12 amino acids. The V gene's germline CDR1 is MNHNS and CDR2 SASEGT. CDR3 nucleotide sequence: TGTGCCAGCAGTGAACTACCGGGACCCCAGCATTTT. Encoded protein: CASSELPGPQHF.

J is TRBJ2-6 and V is TRBV5-4; D is perhaps TRBD1 (5 bases). Trimming left V 0 bases short and J 1 base short, with 14 bases between. Germline V gene data show CDR1 as SGHNT and CDR2 as YYREEE (reference sequence). There are 18 residues in the CDR3. CDR3 sequence (DNA): TGTGCCAGCAGCTTGGCCGGCAGGGTTTTTTCTGGGGCCAACGTCCTGACTTTC. It yields the protein CASSLAGRVFSGANVLTF.

V and J are TRBV4-3 and TRBJ1-5; the D is unclear. V lost 4 bases to trimming and J lost 7 bases, with 14 bases between them. This CDR3 has 14 residues. Germline CDR1 LGHNA, CDR2 YSLEER. The CDR3 here is CASSLRTVGQPQHF. The CDR3, as DNA: TGCGCCAGCAGCCTCCGGACCGTAGGACAGCCCCAGCATTTT.

V usage is TRBV4-3 and J usage is TRBJ2-7; TRBD2 matches at 9 bases. V dropped 0 bases and J dropped 2; count of bases not matched to a gene: 2. The CDR3 has 15 amino acids. The germline gives CDR1 LGHNA, CDR2 YSLEER. The DNA for the CDR3 is TGCGCCAGCAGCCAAGAGGCTAGCGGGACCTACGAGCAGTACTTC. Its translation is CASSQEASGTYEQYF.

The sample holds a few counts of this clone. V and J are TRBV29-1 and TRBJ1-2, with D perhaps TRBD1 (5 bases). V lost 7 bases and J lost 8, with 17 bases in between. CDR1 and CDR2 from the germline V gene are SQVTM and ANQGSEA. This CDR3 has 12 amino acids. The CDR3 sequence: CSANGTPTGYTF. The CDR3 region has the DNA TGCAGCGCCAACGGGACGCCGACGGGCTACACCTTC. The entire variable domain, with the rest obtained from reference TRBV29-1 and TRBJ1-2, is as follows: SAVISQKPSRDICQRGTSLTIQCQVDSQVTMMFWYRQQPGQSLTLIATANQGSEATYESGFVIDKFPISRPNLTFSTLTVSNMSPEDSSIYLCSANGTPTGYTFGSGTRLTVV.

The V and J genes are TRBV30 and TRBJ1-5; D is ambiguous. Germline loops: CDR1 GTSNPN, CDR2 SVGIG (reference sequence). The V and J ends lost 2 bases and 6 bases respectively, with 8 bases between them. The CDR3 extends over 12 amino acids. CDR3 sequence (DNA): TGTGCCTGGAGTCCCCCCGGTCAGCCCCAGCATTTT. Residues: CAWSPPGQPQHF.